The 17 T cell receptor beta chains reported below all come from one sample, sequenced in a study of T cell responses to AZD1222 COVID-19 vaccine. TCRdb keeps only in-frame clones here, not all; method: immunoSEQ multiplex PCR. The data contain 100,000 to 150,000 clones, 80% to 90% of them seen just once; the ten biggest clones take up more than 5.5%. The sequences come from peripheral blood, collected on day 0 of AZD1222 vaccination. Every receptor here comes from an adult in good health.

CDR3 nucleotide sequence: TGTGCCAGTACCCCTGGGACTAGGTCAAGGGAGCAGTACTTC. This encodes CASTPGTRSREQYF. This chain joins TRBV19 and TRBJ2-7; 8 positions agree with TRBD2. This CDR3 is 14 amino acids long. Germline-derived CDR1 and CDR2 are LNHDA and SQIVND (reference sequence). Trimming at V came to 7 bases and at J to 7 bases, leaving 12 bases not matched to a gene.

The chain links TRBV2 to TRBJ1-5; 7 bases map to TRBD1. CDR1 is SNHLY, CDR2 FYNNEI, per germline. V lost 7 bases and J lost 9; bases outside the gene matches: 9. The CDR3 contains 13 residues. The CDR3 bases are TGTGCCAGCAACAACAGACAGGGAACGCCCCAGCATTTT. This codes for CASNNRQGTPQHF.

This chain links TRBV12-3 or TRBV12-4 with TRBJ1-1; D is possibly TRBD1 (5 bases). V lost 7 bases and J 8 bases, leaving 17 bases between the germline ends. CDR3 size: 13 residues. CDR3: CASTFSGGVEAFF. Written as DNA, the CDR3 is TGTGCCAGCACCTTTTCTGGGGGGGTGGAAGCTTTCTTT.

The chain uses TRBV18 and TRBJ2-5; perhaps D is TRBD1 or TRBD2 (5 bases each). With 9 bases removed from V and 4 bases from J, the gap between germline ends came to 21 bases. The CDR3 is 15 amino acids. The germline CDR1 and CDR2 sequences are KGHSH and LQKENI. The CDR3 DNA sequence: TGTGCCAGTTGCATGGCATCCGGGGCCGCAGAGACCCAGTACTTC. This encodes CASCMASGAAETQYF.

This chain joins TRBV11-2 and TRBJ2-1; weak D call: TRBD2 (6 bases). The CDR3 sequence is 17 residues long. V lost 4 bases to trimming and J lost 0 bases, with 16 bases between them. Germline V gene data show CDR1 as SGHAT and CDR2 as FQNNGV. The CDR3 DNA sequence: TGTGCCAGCAGCTCCCGAGGTAGCGGCTTCTCCTACAATGAGCAGTTCTTC. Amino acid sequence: CASSSRGSGFSYNEQFF.

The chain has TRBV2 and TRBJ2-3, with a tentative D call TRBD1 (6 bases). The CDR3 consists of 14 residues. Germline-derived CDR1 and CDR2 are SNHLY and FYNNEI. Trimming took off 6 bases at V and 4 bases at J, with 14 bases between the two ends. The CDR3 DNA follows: TGTGCCAGCAGACCCTGGACAGCCGCAGATACGCAGTATTTT. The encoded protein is CASRPWTAADTQYF.

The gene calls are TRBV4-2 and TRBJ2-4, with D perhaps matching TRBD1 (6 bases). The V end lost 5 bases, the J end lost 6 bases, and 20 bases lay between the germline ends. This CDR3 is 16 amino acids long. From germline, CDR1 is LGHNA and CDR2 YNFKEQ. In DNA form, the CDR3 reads TGTGCCAGCAGCGTTAGCCCTGGACAGATGGGAAACATTCAGTACTTC. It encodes CASSVSPGQMGNIQYF.

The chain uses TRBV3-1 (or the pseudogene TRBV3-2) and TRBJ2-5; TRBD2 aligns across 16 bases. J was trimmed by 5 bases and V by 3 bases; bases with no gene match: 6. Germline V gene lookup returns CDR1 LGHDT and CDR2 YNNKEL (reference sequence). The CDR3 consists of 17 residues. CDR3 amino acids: CASSQPLGLAGGETQYF. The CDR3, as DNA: TGTGCCAGCAGCCAGCCCTTGGGACTAGCGGGAGGGGAGACCCAGTACTTC.

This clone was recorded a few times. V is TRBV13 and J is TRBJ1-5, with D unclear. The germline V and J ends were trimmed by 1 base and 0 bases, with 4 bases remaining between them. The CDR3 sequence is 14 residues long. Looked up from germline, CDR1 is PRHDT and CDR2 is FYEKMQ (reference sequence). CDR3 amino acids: CASSLAPSNQPQHF. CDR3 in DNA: TGTGCCAGCAGCTTAGCGCCTAGCAATCAGCCCCAGCATTTT.

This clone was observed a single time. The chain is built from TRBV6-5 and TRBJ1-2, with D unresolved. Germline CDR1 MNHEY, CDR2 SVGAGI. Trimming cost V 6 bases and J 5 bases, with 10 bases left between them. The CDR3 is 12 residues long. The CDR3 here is CASSPVGYGYTF. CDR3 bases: TGTGCCAGCAGCCCGGTGGGTTATGGCTACACCTTC.

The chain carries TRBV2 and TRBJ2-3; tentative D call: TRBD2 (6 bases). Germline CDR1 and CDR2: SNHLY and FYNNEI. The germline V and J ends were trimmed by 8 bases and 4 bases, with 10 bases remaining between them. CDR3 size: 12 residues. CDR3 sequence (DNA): TGTGCCAGCGGGACGGGGGCAGATACGCAGTATTTT. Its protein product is CASGTGADTQYF.

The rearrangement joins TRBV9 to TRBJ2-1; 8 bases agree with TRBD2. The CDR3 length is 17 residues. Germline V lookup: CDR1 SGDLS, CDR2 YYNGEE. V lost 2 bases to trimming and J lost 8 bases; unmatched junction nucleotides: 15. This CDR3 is CASSVSGGPSVFDEQFF. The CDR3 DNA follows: TGTGCCAGCAGCGTGAGCGGGGGCCCTAGCGTGTTCGATGAGCAGTTCTTC. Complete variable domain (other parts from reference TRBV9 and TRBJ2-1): DSGVTQTPKHLITATGQRVTLRCSPRSGDLSVYWYQQSLDQGLQFLIQYYNGEERAKGNILERFSAQQFPDLHSELNLSSLELGDSALYFCASSVSGGPSVFDEQFFGPGTRLTVL.

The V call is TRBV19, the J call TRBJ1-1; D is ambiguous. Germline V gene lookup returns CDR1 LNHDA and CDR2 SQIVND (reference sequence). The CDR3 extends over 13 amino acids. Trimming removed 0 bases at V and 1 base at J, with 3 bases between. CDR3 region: CASSIERNTEAFF. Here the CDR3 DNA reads TGTGCCAGTAGTATAGAGAGGAACACTGAAGCTTTCTTT.

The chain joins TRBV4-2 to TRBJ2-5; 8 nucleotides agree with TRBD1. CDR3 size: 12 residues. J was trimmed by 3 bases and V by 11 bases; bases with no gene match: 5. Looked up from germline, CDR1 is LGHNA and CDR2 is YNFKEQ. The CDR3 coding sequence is TGTGCCGAGGGACAGGTTAAAGAGACCCAGTACTTC. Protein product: CAEGQVKETQYF.

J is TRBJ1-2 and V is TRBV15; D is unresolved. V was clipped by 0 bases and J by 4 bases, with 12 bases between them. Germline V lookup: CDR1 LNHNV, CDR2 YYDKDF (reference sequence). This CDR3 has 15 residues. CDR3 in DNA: TGTGCCACCAGCAGAGATCAGCCCGAATCCTATGGCTACACCTTC. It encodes CATSRDQPESYGYTF.

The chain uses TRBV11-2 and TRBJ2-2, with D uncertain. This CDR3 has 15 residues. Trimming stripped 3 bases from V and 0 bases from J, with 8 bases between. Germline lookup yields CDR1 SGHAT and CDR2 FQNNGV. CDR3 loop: CASSFGHANTGELFF. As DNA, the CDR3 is TGTGCCAGCAGCTTCGGTCACGCGAACACCGGGGAGCTGTTTTTT.

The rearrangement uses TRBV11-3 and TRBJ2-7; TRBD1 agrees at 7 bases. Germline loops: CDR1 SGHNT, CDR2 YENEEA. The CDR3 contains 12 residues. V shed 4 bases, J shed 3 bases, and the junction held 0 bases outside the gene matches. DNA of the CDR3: TGTGCCAGCAGCTGGGACAGCTACGAGCAGTACTTC. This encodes CASSWDSYEQYF. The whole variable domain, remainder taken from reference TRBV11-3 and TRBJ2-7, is EAGVVQSPRYKIIEKKQPVAFWCNPISGHNTLYWYLQNLGQGPELLIRYENEEAVDDSQLPKDRFSAERLKGVDSTLKIQPAELGDSAVYLCASSWDSYEQYFGPGTRLTVT.